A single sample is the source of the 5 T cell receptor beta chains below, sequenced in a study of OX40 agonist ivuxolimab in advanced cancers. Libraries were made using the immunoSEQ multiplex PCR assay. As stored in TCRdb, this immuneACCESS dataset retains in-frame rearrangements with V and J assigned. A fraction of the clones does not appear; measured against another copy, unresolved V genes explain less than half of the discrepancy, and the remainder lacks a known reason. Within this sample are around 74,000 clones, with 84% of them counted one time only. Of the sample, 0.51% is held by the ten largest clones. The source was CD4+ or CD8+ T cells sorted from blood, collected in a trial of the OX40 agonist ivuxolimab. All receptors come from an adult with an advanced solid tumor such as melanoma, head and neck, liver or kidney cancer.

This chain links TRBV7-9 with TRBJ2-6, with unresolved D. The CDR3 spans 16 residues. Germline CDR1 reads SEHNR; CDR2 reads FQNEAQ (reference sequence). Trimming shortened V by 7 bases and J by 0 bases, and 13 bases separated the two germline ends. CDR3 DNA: TGTGCCAGCATCGTGGCGGTTTCCTCTGGGGCCAACGTCCTGACTTTC. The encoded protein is CASIVAVSSGANVLTF.

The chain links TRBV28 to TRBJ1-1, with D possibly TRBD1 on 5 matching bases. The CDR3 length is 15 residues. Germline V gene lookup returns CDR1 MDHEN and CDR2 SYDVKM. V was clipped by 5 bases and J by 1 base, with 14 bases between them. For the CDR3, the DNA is TGTGCCAGCAGTCCCCACGCACAGGAGAACACTGAAGCTTTCTTT. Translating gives CASSPHAQENTEAFF.

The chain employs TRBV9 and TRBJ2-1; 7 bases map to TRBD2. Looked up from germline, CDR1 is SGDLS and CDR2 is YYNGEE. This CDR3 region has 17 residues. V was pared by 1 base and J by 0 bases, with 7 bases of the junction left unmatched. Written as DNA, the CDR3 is TGTGCCAGCAGCGTACGGGGAGGGTTAGGCTCCTACAATGAGCAGTTCTTC. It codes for CASSVRGGLGSYNEQFF.

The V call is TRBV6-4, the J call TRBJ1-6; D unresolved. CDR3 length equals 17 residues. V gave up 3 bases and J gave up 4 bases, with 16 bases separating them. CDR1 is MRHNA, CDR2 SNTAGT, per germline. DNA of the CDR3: TGTGCCAGCAGTGAGACTAATCCGTCGCCATATAATTCACCCCTCCACTTT. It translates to CASSETNPSPYNSPLHF.

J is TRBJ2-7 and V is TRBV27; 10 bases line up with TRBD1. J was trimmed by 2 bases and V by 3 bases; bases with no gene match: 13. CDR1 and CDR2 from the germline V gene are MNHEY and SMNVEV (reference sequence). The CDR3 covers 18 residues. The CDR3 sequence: CASSLAGQGIDRTYEQYF. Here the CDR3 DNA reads TGTGCCAGCAGTTTGGCGGGACAGGGGATCGACAGGACCTACGAGCAGTACTTC.